Reported below is one T cell receptor (beta chain). No antigen is known for it. Using immunoSEQ multiplex PCR, the repertoire was profiled, and TCRdb retains in-frame clones only, with some absent. The sample has some 110,000 clones; roughly 90% are singletons. The sample comes from a study of graft-versus-host responses after intestinal transplantation. Study summary: Each of the recipients got a multivisceral, liver-intestinal, or isolated intestinal transplant.

This material consisted of unstimulated CD4+ T cells sorted from spleen or lymph node cells, taken before intestinal transplant. This TCR came from a human donor who received an intestinal transplant.

The CDR3 region is CASSDSGSTGELFF. For the CDR3, the DNA is TGCGCCAGCAGTGATTCGGGGAGCACCGGGGAGCTGTTTTTT. V is TRBV10-2 and J is TRBJ2-2; a possible D gene is TRBD2 (5 bases). Trimming removed 3 bases at V and 4 bases at J, with 9 bases between. The CDR3 covers 14 residues. The germline CDR1 and CDR2 sequences are WSHSY and SAAADI.